Listed here is a single T cell receptor beta chain. Its specificity is not known. This record belongs to a study of graft-versus-host responses after intestinal transplantation. At the level of the study: Each recipient received anti-thymocyte globulin induction, then tacrolimus and steroids for about 3 years. Study-wide results and caveats: With peak circulating GvH clone levels came an association with early post-transplant HvG declines.

Libraries were prepared by immunoSEQ multiplex PCR; TCRdb keeps only in-frame clonotypes and omits some of them. Found here are roughly 100,000 clones, roughly 93% of them singletons; the top ten hold more than 0.95%. Sequences were derived from unstimulated CD8+ T cells sorted from spleen or lymph node cells, sampled before intestinal transplant. This clonotype originated in a human donor who received an intestinal transplant.

As DNA, the CDR3 is TGCGCCAGCAGCTTGGCGAGGTCGGGGGGGACAGATACGCAGTATTTT. Its protein product is CASSLARSGGTDTQYF. The chain carries TRBV5-1 and TRBJ2-3; 8 nucleotides agree with TRBD2. Germline assignment: CDR1 SGHRS and CDR2 YFSETQ. The V segment lost 0 bases and the J segment 3 bases; nucleotides outside the gene matches: 6. The CDR3 covers 16 residues.